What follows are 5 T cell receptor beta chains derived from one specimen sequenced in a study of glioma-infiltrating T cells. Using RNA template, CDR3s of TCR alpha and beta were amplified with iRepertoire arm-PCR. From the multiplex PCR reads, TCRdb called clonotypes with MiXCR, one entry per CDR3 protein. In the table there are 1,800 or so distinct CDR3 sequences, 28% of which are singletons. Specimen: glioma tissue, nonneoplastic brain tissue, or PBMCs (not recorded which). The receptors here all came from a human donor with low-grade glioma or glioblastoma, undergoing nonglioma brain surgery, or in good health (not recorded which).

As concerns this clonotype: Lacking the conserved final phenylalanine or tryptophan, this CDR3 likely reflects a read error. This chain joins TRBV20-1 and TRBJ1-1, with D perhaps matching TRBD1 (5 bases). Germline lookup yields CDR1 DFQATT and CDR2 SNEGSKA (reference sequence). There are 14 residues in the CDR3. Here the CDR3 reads CSARDPATDTEAFL. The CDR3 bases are TGCAGTGCTAGAGATCCCGCCACGGACACTGAGGCTTTCCTT.

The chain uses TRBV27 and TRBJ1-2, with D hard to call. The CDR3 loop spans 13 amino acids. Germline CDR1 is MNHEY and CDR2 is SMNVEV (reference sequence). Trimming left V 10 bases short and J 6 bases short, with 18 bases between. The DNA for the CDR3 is TGTGCCACATCTCAGTCAGGCCATCATGGCTACACCTTC. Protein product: CATSQSGHHGYTF.

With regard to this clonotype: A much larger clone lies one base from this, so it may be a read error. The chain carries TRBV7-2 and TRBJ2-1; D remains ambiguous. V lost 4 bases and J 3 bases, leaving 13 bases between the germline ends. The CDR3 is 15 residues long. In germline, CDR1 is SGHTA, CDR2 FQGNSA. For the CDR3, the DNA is TGTGCCAGCAGCTCCTCTTTCTGGGACTACAATGAGCAGTTCTTC. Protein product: CASSSSFWDYNEQFF.

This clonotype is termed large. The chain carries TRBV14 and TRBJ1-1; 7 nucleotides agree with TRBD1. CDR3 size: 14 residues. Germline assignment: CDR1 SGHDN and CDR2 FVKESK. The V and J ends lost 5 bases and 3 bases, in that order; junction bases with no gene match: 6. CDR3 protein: CASSARQGHTEAFF. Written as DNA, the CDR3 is TGTGCCAGCAGCGCCCGACAGGGACACACTGAAGCTTTCTTT. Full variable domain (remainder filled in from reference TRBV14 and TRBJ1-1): EAGVTQFPSHSVIEKGQTVTLRCDPISGHDNLYWYRRVMGKEIKFLLHFVKESKQDESGMPNNRFLAERTGGTYSTLKVQPAELEDSGVYFCASSARQGHTEAFFGQGTRLTVV.

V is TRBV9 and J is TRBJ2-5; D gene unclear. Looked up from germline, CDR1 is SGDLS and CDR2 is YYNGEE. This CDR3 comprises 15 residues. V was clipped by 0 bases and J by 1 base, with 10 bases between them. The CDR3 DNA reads TGTGCCAGCAGCGTAGGGGCTAGTATCCAAGAGACCCAGTACTTC. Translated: CASSVGASIQETQYF.